These 23 T cell receptor beta chains originate from one sample sequenced in a study of blood T cells in healthy people across ages. Primed by a sample-barcoded 5' primer and a J-beta primer mix, a second PCR proceeded for roughly 7 to 12 cycles. MiXCR, run by TCRdb on the 5' RACE reads, gives a single entry per CDR3 protein. The sample has more than 900,000 distinct CDR3 sequences; around 29% are singletons. These data were also filed under a second study, of T cells of mothers and their children.

The sequencing input was blood. These TCRs come from a woman aged 40 to 49 in good health.

This clonotype came up many times. J is TRBJ2-3 and V is TRBV5-1, with no clear D. The germline V gene has CDR1 SGHRS and CDR2 YFSETQ. The CDR3 extends over 13 amino acids. The ends were cut back, 6 bases at V and 4 bases at J, with 12 bases in the middle. The CDR3 loop is CASTDLVADTQYF. DNA for the CDR3: TGCGCCAGCACCGATTTAGTGGCAGATACGCAGTATTTT.

Regarding this clonotype: A much larger clone differs from this one at a single base, so this may be a read error. This chain uses TRBV27 with TRBJ2-7; TRBD1 matches at 8 bases. The CDR3 covers 17 residues. The ends lost 1 base at V and 4 bases at J; junction bases unmatched: 12. Germline CDR1 is MNHEY and CDR2 is SMNVEV (reference sequence). The CDR3 here is CASSLFLTGEAIYEQYF. The CDR3 DNA reads as TGTGCCAGCAGTTTATTCCTGACAGGGGAGGCAATTTACGAGCAGTACTTC.

The CDR3 loop reads CSARGGFVEKLFF. CDR3 nucleotides: TGCAGTGCTAGGGGAGGCTTTGTTGAAAAACTGTTTTTT. V is TRBV20-1 and J is TRBJ1-4; D is unclear. This CDR3 has 13 amino acids. CDR1 is DFQATT, CDR2 SNEGSKA, per germline (reference sequence). The V end lost 3 bases, the J end lost 7 bases, and 12 bases lay between the germline ends.

The CDR3 sequence is CSAGGQGVAEKLFF. The CDR3 DNA sequence: TGCAGTGCTGGGGGGCAGGGTGTCGCGGAAAAACTGTTTTTT. The J gene is TRBJ1-4, the V gene TRBV20-1; maybe TRBD1 (6 bases). The CDR3 runs to 14 residues. The germline gives CDR1 DFQATT, CDR2 SNEGSKA (reference sequence). Deletions cut 5 bases from V and 8 bases from J, with 18 bases between.

On this clonotype itself: A read error may explain this, as a much larger clone is one base away. J is TRBJ2-1 and V is TRBV20-1; D may correspond to TRBD1 or TRBD2 (5 bases each). The CDR3 contains 14 residues. The V and J ends lost 0 bases and 9 bases respectively, with 15 bases between them. In germline, CDR1 is DFQATT, CDR2 SNEGSKA (reference sequence). CDR3 bases: TGCAGTGCTAGAGATCTCGGGGCGGTTATTGAGCAGTTCTTC. It yields the protein CSARDLGAVIEQFF.

The chain has TRBV5-1 and TRBJ2-1; 8 bases are shared with TRBD1. V dropped 1 base and J dropped 5; count of bases not matched to a gene: 14. Germline V gives CDR1 SGHRS, CDR2 YFSETQ. There are 18 residues in the CDR3. CDR3 residues: CASSLSRDRIQGHNEQFF. CDR3 nucleotide sequence: TGCGCCAGCAGCTTGTCCCGGGACAGGATTCAGGGGCACAATGAGCAGTTCTTC.

The rearrangement links TRBV6-1 to TRBJ2-5; 7 bases fit TRBD1. CDR3 length equals 16 residues. Germline values: CDR1 MNHNS, CDR2 SASEGT. The V segment lost 0 bases and the J segment 2 bases; nucleotides outside the gene matches: 6. CDR3: CASSEAPGGVQETQYF. CDR3 DNA: TGTGCCAGCAGTGAAGCTCCAGGGGGAGTTCAAGAGACCCAGTACTTC.

The chain combines TRBV20-1 with TRBJ2-3, with 8 bases fitting TRBD1. This CDR3 comprises 19 residues. Per the germline V gene, CDR1 is DFQATT and CDR2 is SNEGSKA (reference sequence). Germline trimming cut 0 bases from V and 3 bases from J; bases unmatched to any gene: 17. The CDR3, as DNA: TGCAGTGCTAGAGAGGTGGGACAGGTAGGGATACTTAGGACAGATACGCAGTATTTT. This codes for CSAREVGQVGILRTDTQYF.

This clonotype came up a few times. A read error may produce the germline difference seen at one junction end. The chain employs TRBV3-1 and TRBJ1-1; a possible D gene is TRBD1 (6 bases). CDR1 LGHDT and CDR2 YNNKEL come from the germline V gene (reference sequence). The CDR3 is 15 residues long. The CDR3 DNA sequence: TGTGCCAGCGGCCAATTTCGGACAGTGAACACTGAAGCTTTCTTT. Its translation: CASGQFRTVNTEAFF.

The rearrangement joins TRBV10-3 to TRBJ1-2; D possibly corresponds to TRBD1 (5 bases). The CDR3 has 12 amino acids. Trimming removed 9 bases from V and 4 bases from J, with 12 bases in between. Germline values: CDR1 ENHRY, CDR2 SYGVKD. This chain's CDR3 is CAMRDSGYGYTF. In DNA form, the CDR3 reads TGTGCCATGCGCGACAGTGGCTATGGCTACACCTTC.

This clonotype was seen repeatedly, ten times or more. This sequence joins TRBV7-8 and TRBJ2-5; 9 bases map to TRBD2. The germline V gene has CDR1 SGHVS and CDR2 FQNEAQ. The CDR3 spans 17 residues. Trimming took 5 bases from V and 1 from J; bases not matched to a gene: 11. The CDR3 nucleotides are TGTGCCAGCAGCAAGGGGTTTGTAGCGGGGGTCCAAGAGACCCAGTACTTC. Protein: CASSKGFVAGVQETQYF.

The chain joins TRBV27 to TRBJ2-2; D ambiguous. V shed 10 bases and J shed 4 bases, with 19 bases lying between them. Germline loops: CDR1 MNHEY, CDR2 SMNVEV (reference sequence). This CDR3 has 15 amino acids. The CDR3 reads CATQTQKVVTGELFF. The CDR3 DNA follows: TGTGCCACCCAGACCCAAAAAGTGGTCACCGGGGAGCTGTTTTTT.

This clonotype has more than one count but fewer than ten. The chain uses TRBV6-5 and TRBJ2-7; 11 nucleotides match TRBD2. Trimming took 8 bases from V and 4 from J; bases not matched to a gene: 10. The CDR3 sequence is 15 residues long. Germline values: CDR1 MNHEY, CDR2 SVGAGI. The CDR3 spells CASGPITSGGYEQYF. The CDR3 coding sequence is TGTGCCAGCGGACCCATCACTAGCGGGGGATACGAGCAGTACTTC.

The chain combines TRBV2 with TRBJ2-1; 9 bases match TRBD2. Trimming took 5 bases from V and 3 from J; bases not matched to a gene: 11. The CDR3 is made up of 17 amino acids. The germline CDR1 and CDR2 sequences are SNHLY and FYNNEI. The CDR3 is CASSSICGGAFYNEQFF. In nucleotides, the CDR3 is TGTGCCAGCAGTAGCATTTGCGGGGGGGCCTTCTACAATGAGCAGTTCTTC.

As to this clonotype: A much bigger clone sits one base away, suggesting this may be a read error. This chain joins TRBV4-1 and TRBJ2-7; tentative D call: TRBD2 (6 bases). The CDR3 runs to 14 residues. Germline assignment: CDR1 MGHRA and CDR2 YSYEKL. Trimming shortened V by 5 bases and J by 6 bases, and 17 bases separated the two germline ends. The DNA of the CDR3 is TGCGCCAGCAGCACTCACGCAGACGGGGGCGAGCAGTACTTC. It yields the protein CASSTHADGGEQYF.

Worth noting for this clonotype: A read error may be the cause here, since a much bigger clone is one base away. This chain links TRBV7-9 with TRBJ2-7, with 8 bases matching TRBD2. J was trimmed by 7 bases and V by 2 bases; bases with no gene match: 16. The CDR3 sequence is 17 residues long. Germline CDR1 SEHNR, CDR2 FQNEAQ (reference sequence). CDR3 protein: CASSLLGTRSSYNEQYF. The CDR3 DNA reads as TGTGCCAGCAGCTTACTGGGGACTAGAAGCTCCTACAATGAGCAGTACTTC.

This clonotype occurred a few times. CDR3 sequence (DNA): TGTGCCAGCAGCGTAGAAGGGGGGCTTGCAACTAATGAAAAACTGTTTTTT. It is translated as CASSVEGGLATNEKLFF. The chain has TRBV9 and TRBJ1-4; D might be TRBD1 (6 bases). The germline V gene encodes CDR1 SGDLS and CDR2 YYNGEE. Trimming stripped 0 bases from V and 0 bases from J, with 12 bases between. CDR3 length: 17 amino acids.

DNA for the CDR3: TGTGCCAGCAGTGGGGACCTGGGCCCACAAAAACTGTTTTTT. The encoded protein is CASSGDLGPQKLFF. The V and J genes are TRBV2 and TRBJ1-4, with D maybe TRBD1 (5 bases). The V gene lost 4 bases and the J gene lost 9 bases, with 15 bases spanning the gap. The CDR3 has 14 amino acids. Germline lookup yields CDR1 SNHLY and CDR2 FYNNEI.

This clonotype showed up many times. This sequence joins TRBV7-9 and TRBJ1-2, with a weak D call TRBD1 (5 bases). The germline gives CDR1 SEHNR, CDR2 FQNEAQ (reference sequence). Trimming took off 5 bases at V and 4 bases at J, with 17 bases between the two ends. The CDR3 runs to 15 residues. CDR3 loop: CASSRGYQGPYGYTF. The CDR3 nucleotides are TGTGCCAGCAGCCGGGGGTACCAGGGCCCCTATGGCTACACCTTC.

Written as DNA, the CDR3 is TGCAGTGCTTCCCAGTATCCAGGGTTCCAATCCGGGGATGAGCAGTACTTC. The encoded protein is CSASQYPGFQSGDEQYF. This chain joins TRBV20-1 and TRBJ2-5, with D possibly being TRBD1 or TRBD2 (5 bases each). Germline V gene sequence: CDR1 DFQATT, CDR2 SNEGSKA (reference sequence). There are 17 residues in the CDR3. The ends were cut back, 5 bases at V and 11 bases at J, with 33 bases in the middle.

This chain joins TRBV5-1 and TRBJ2-3, with 8 bases identical to TRBD2. The CDR3 covers 17 residues. Per the germline V gene, CDR1 is SGHRS and CDR2 is YFSETQ. Trimming cost V 3 bases and J 4 bases; bases outside gene matches: 13. The CDR3 is CASSYSSPGLVADTQYF. As DNA, the CDR3 is TGCGCCAGCAGCTATTCTTCTCCGGGACTAGTGGCAGATACGCAGTATTTT.

This clonotype was detected many times. The V gene is TRBV25-1, the J gene TRBJ1-2; D is perhaps TRBD1 (5 bases). The CDR3 is made up of 14 amino acids. V was pared by 6 bases and J by 4 bases, with 15 bases between. Germline CDR1 reads MGHDK; CDR2 reads SYGVNS. In DNA form, the CDR3 reads TGTGCCAGCAGCCAGAGGGGAGTTAGCTATGGCTACACCTTC. This encodes CASSQRGVSYGYTF.

The chain uses TRBV28 and TRBJ2-1, with 7 bases identical to TRBD2. The CDR3 consists of 14 residues. Per the germline V gene, CDR1 is MDHEN and CDR2 is SYDVKM. J was trimmed by 6 bases and V by 3 bases; bases with no gene match: 5. CDR3 coding DNA: TGTGCCAGCAGTTTGCGTGGGGGGGGCAATGAGCAGTTCTTC. It specifies CASSLRGGGNEQFF.